This T cell receptor beta chain derives from a study of blood T cell repertoires in COVID-19. Study as a whole: COVID-19 samples from acute and convalescent phases originated in the United States, Italy and Spain. T cells, B-cell-depleted T cells, or PBMCs provided the cDNA or gDNA that served as material.

The germline CDR1 and CDR2 sequences are SGHAT and FQNNGV. Trimming took 3 bases from V and 0 from J; bases not matched to a gene: 4. CDR3 length: 15 residues. Authors' analysis steps: Estimated nucleated cell counts came from reference gene primer amplification. Sequenced by immunoSEQ multiplex PCR; TCRdb stores in-frame clones only, minus some. The D gene and trimming were derived from the DNA, and the V and J assignments and clone size from that table. The data contain some 20,000 clones, about 89% of them singletons. This chain uses TRBV11-2 with TRBJ1-2, with 7 bases fitting TRBD1. The material sequenced was peripheral blood. The receptor was isolated from a human donor in a cohort sampled during active COVID-19. The DNA for the CDR3 is TGTGCCAGCAGCTTGTCCAGGGGGGCTAACTATGGCTACACCTTC. As protein: CASSLSRGANYGYTF.